Below, 27 T cell receptor beta chains from the same sample are listed, as sequenced in a study of shared clonotypes between healthy human individuals. Profiling relied on immunoSEQ multiplex PCR, and the TCRdb table lists in-frame clones only, not all of them. This table holds about 2.1 million clones, about 94% found once. Terminally differentiated effector memory CD45RA+ cells were left out of the naive CD8 fraction, which was CD45RO-negative and positively selected for CCR7. The sample consisted of naive CD8+ T cells from PBMCs. Source of these receptors: a man younger than 30 in good health. Some clones in this sample may be carry-over from other donors' samples.

This clone appeared once. The V and J genes are TRBV5-3 and TRBJ2-2; weak D call: TRBD1 (6 bases). TRBV5-3 is an ORF for which the function is uncertain. This CDR3 has 15 amino acids. CDR3 amino acids: CPPAPAGANTGELFF. CDR3 DNA sequence: TGTCCCCCAGCCCCAGCAGGGGCGAACACCGGGGAGCTGTTTTTT.

This chain links TRBV9 with TRBJ2-3; 12 bases line up with TRBD1. Germline V lookup: CDR1 SGDLS, CDR2 YYNGEE. This CDR3 comprises 16 residues. J gave up 4 bases and V 2 bases, and 5 bases lay outside the gene matches. CDR3 protein: CASSVWGQGAADTQYF. In DNA form, the CDR3 reads TGTGCCAGCAGCGTTTGGGGACAGGGGGCCGCAGATACGCAGTATTTT.

V and J are TRBV9 and TRBJ2-1, with D uncertain. Trimming pared 4 bases from V and 2 bases from J, leaving 19 bases between. Germline CDR1 is SGDLS and CDR2 is YYNGEE. This CDR3 is built from 17 residues. The CDR3 is CASSPRASHHPYNEQFF. The CDR3 coding sequence is TGTGCCAGCAGCCCCCGGGCAAGCCACCACCCCTACAATGAGCAGTTCTTC.

This chain links TRBV7-6 with TRBJ2-7; D not certain. V lost 6 bases and J lost 5, with 14 bases in between. The CDR3 spans 13 residues. Looked up from germline, CDR1 is SGHVS and CDR2 is FNYEAQ. The CDR3 sequence: CASSRWQVDEQYF. The CDR3 nucleotides read TGTGCCAGCAGTCGTTGGCAGGTAGACGAGCAGTACTTC.

V and J are TRBV6-5 and TRBJ2-3, with D hard to call. The CDR3 extends over 13 amino acids. V gave up 6 bases and J gave up 7 bases, with 14 bases separating them. Germline lookup yields CDR1 MNHEY and CDR2 SVGAGI. CDR3 DNA: TGTGCCAGCAGCCGCACCATATCAAATACGCAGTATTTT. As protein: CASSRTISNTQYF.

V is TRBV5-4 and J is TRBJ2-7, with D uncertain. V lost 1 base and J 5 bases, leaving 4 bases between the germline ends. Germline V gene data show CDR1 as SGHNT and CDR2 as YYREEE (reference sequence). The CDR3 covers 11 residues. The CDR3 loop reads CASSLSDEQYF. CDR3 bases: TGTGCCAGCAGCTTGTCCGACGAGCAGTACTTC.

This clone was observed a handful of times. V and J are TRBV2 and TRBJ2-3; D not resolved. The CDR3 length is 16 residues. V was shortened by 6 bases and J by 2 bases, with 18 bases between the two germline ends. The germline V gene encodes CDR1 SNHLY and CDR2 FYNNEI. The CDR3 reads CASRVLASEITDTQYF. The CDR3 bases are TGTGCCAGCAGGGTCCTGGCGAGCGAGATCACAGATACGCAGTATTTT.

The chain uses TRBV28 and TRBJ1-1; TRBD1 matches at 8 bases. J gave up 4 bases and V 6 bases, and 10 bases lay outside the gene matches. Per the germline V gene, CDR1 is MDHEN and CDR2 is SYDVKM. CDR3 length equals 15 residues. The CDR3 DNA follows: TGTGCCAGCAGCTCGGACAGGGAGGTTTTCACTGAAGCTTTCTTT. It codes for CASSSDREVFTEAFF.

This rearrangement joins TRBV5-6 to TRBJ1-3; D is ambiguous. The germline V and J ends were trimmed by 2 bases and 0 bases, with 6 bases remaining between them. The CDR3 contains 14 residues. Germline-derived CDR1 and CDR2 are SGHDT and YYEEEE. For the CDR3, the DNA is TGTGCCAGCAGCTTTGGAGCCTCTGGAAACACCATATATTTT. Amino acids: CASSFGASGNTIYF.

The chain couples TRBV28 to TRBJ2-7; 8 bases are shared with TRBD2. The CDR3 is made up of 14 amino acids. CDR1 MDHEN and CDR2 SYDVKM come from the germline V gene. Unmatched junction bases numbered 8, after V lost 6 bases and J lost 4 bases. The CDR3 loop reads CASSPGGEHYEQYF. The CDR3 DNA follows: TGTGCCAGCAGCCCCGGGGGGGAGCATTACGAGCAGTACTTC.

The V call is TRBV9, the J call TRBJ2-2; either TRBD1 or TRBD2 may supply D (5 bases each). From germline, CDR1 is SGDLS and CDR2 YYNGEE. This CDR3 region has 17 residues. Deletions cut 0 bases from V and 6 bases from J, with 18 bases between. The CDR3 loop reads CASSVAERGEGAGELFF. The CDR3 nucleotides are TGTGCCAGCAGCGTAGCTGAAAGGGGAGAAGGCGCCGGGGAGCTGTTTTTT.

The rearrangement uses TRBV29-1 and TRBJ1-1; D possibly corresponds to TRBD1 (5 bases). With 7 bases removed from V and 1 base from J, the gap between germline ends came to 16 bases. This CDR3 has 14 residues. Germline lookup yields CDR1 SQVTM and CDR2 ANQGSEA. The CDR3 loop is CSAYSGTTNTEAFF. Written as DNA, the CDR3 is TGCAGCGCTTACTCCGGGACGACGAACACTGAAGCTTTCTTT.

This rearrangement joins TRBV27 to TRBJ1-1, with 7 nucleotides matching TRBD1. Looked up from germline, CDR1 is MNHEY and CDR2 is SMNVEV (reference sequence). CDR3 size: 14 residues. V lost 4 bases to trimming and J lost 5 bases; unmatched junction nucleotides: 7. The CDR3: CASSWTGSWTEAFF. The CDR3 DNA reads as TGTGCCAGCAGTTGGACAGGTAGTTGGACTGAAGCTTTCTTT.

About this clone: The sample holds other DNA sequences that translate to the same CDR3. This rearrangement joins TRBV27 to TRBJ2-1; unclear D gene. This CDR3 has 16 residues. Trimming removed 2 bases from V and 0 bases from J, with 11 bases in between. Germline CDR1 and CDR2: MNHEY and SMNVEV (reference sequence). CDR3 sequence: CASSLIAPSSYNEQFF. Written as DNA, the CDR3 is TGTGCCAGCAGTTTAATCGCGCCGAGCTCCTACAATGAGCAGTTCTTC.

The chain joins TRBV10-3 to TRBJ2-7; the match to TRBD2 covers 8 bases. CDR1 is ENHRY, CDR2 SYGVKD, per germline. The ends lost 2 bases at V and 7 bases at J; junction bases unmatched: 1. The CDR3 is made up of 12 amino acids. The CDR3 coding sequence is TGTGCCATCAGTGAGATAGCGGGAGAGCAGTACTTC. It is translated as CAISEIAGEQYF.

The chain couples TRBV6-1 to TRBJ1-3; D call uncertain. Germline V gives CDR1 MNHNS, CDR2 SASEGT. Between the trimmed V and J ends, which lost 3 bases and 0 bases, there was a span of 9 bases. This CDR3 is 15 amino acids long. CDR3 protein: CASSDGRYSGNTIYF. In DNA form, the CDR3 reads TGTGCCAGCAGTGACGGGCGGTACTCTGGAAACACCATATATTTT.

This chain joins TRBV6-5 and TRBJ2-5, with 9 bases that match TRBD2. The V and J ends lost 6 bases and 5 bases, in that order; junction bases with no gene match: 10. Germline values: CDR1 MNHEY, CDR2 SVGAGI. The CDR3 is 15 residues long. CDR3 sequence reads: CASSQAGGAEETQYF. The CDR3 coding sequence is TGTGCCAGCAGCCAGGCGGGGGGGGCGGAGGAGACCCAGTACTTC.

The V gene is TRBV11-2, the J gene TRBJ2-1, with a weak D call TRBD2 (5 bases). Trimming shortened V by 2 bases and J by 6 bases, and 17 bases separated the two germline ends. The CDR3 extends over 16 amino acids. Germline V CDR1 and CDR2: SGHAT, FQNNGV. As DNA, the CDR3 is TGTGCCAGCAGCTTAATGGAGGCGACGGTGGGCAATGAGCAGTTCTTC. Its protein is CASSLMEATVGNEQFF.

This chain joins TRBV5-1 and TRBJ1-1; D not certain. Germline V CDR1 and CDR2: SGHRS, YFSETQ. The CDR3 has 17 residues. The V and J ends lost 5 bases and 1 base respectively, with 21 bases between them. The CDR3 loop reads CASRRNTERYGNTEAFF. In DNA form, the CDR3 reads TGCGCCAGCAGGAGGAATACAGAAAGATATGGGAACACTGAAGCTTTCTTT.

The rearrangement joins TRBV6-5 to TRBJ2-7; 8 nucleotides agree with TRBD2. Per germline, CDR1 MNHEY and CDR2 SVGAGI. The CDR3 has 13 residues. V was clipped by 7 bases and J by 5 bases; unmatched bases: 7. The CDR3 DNA reads as TGTGCCAGCACCCGGCGGGGGGCTGACGAGCAGTACTTC. Protein product: CASTRRGADEQYF.

The chain is built from TRBV4-2 and TRBJ2-3, with 7 positions matching TRBD1. CDR1 LGHNA and CDR2 YNFKEQ come from the germline V gene. The CDR3 has 15 amino acids. V lost 6 bases to trimming and J lost 4 bases; unmatched junction nucleotides: 10. CDR3 in DNA: TGTGCCAGCAGAATTGACAGGGCCGGAGCAGATACGCAGTATTTT. It specifies CASRIDRAGADTQYF.

The genes are TRBV9 and TRBJ2-7, with a possible D match to TRBD1 (5 bases). This CDR3 spans 13 amino acids. Trimming cost V 4 bases and J 7 bases, with 15 bases left between them. Looked up from germline, CDR1 is SGDLS and CDR2 is YYNGEE. The CDR3 region is CASSRGPMSEQYF. CDR3 sequence (DNA): TGTGCCAGCAGCAGGGGCCCCATGAGTGAGCAGTACTTC.

The chain joins TRBV5-8 to TRBJ1-5; 8 bases agree with TRBD1. There are 16 residues in the CDR3. V was clipped by 5 bases and J by 0 bases; unmatched bases: 7. From germline, CDR1 is SGHTS and CDR2 YDEGEE. The CDR3 reads CASRLPTGGSNQPQHF. The CDR3 DNA reads as TGTGCCAGCAGGTTACCCACAGGGGGTAGCAATCAGCCCCAGCATTTT.

The rearrangement links TRBV2 to TRBJ1-5, with 10 positions matching TRBD1. This CDR3 spans 15 amino acids. V lost 6 bases and J lost 6; bases outside the gene matches: 8. The germline V gene encodes CDR1 SNHLY and CDR2 FYNNEI. The CDR3 loop is CASSETTGGGQPQHF. DNA for the CDR3: TGTGCCAGCAGCGAAACGACAGGGGGCGGTCAGCCCCAGCATTTT.

The genes are TRBV4-2 and TRBJ2-2; the D is unclear. This CDR3 has 13 residues. The V end lost 8 bases, the J end lost 5 bases, and 12 bases lay between the germline ends. Per the germline V gene, CDR1 is LGHNA and CDR2 is YNFKEQ. The CDR3 protein is CASENVATGELFF. Written as DNA, the CDR3 is TGTGCCAGCGAAAACGTAGCTACCGGGGAGCTGTTTTTT.

J is TRBJ2-7 and V is TRBV6-6; 7 bases are shared with TRBD2. This CDR3 is built from 16 residues. Germline assignment: CDR1 MNHNY and CDR2 SVGAGI (reference sequence). The V gene end was trimmed by 2 bases and the J gene end by 4 bases; junction bases not matched to a gene: 11. In DNA form, the CDR3 reads TGTGCCAGCAGTTACCCGGCTAGCGGCCATACATACGAGCAGTACTTC. This translates into CASSYPASGHTYEQYF.

The genes are TRBV5-5 and TRBJ2-7, with TRBD1 identical over 8 bases. Losses at the gene ends were 4 bases for V and 4 bases for J; bases not matched to a gene: 7. CDR3 size: 14 residues. Germline assignment: CDR1 SGHKS and CDR2 YYEKEE (reference sequence). The DNA for the CDR3 is TGTGCCAGCAGCATATATCAGGGGGCGTACGAGCAGTACTTC. This codes for CASSIYQGAYEQYF.